One and the same sample provided the 4 T cell receptor beta chains below, sequenced in a study of blood T cell repertoires in COVID-19. The data were produced by immunoSEQ multiplex PCR, yet TCRdb's version contains in-frame clones alone and is incomplete. The table lists about 210,000 clones, 85% of them singletons, with about 2.4% in the top ten. The sample was peripheral blood. The receptors shown here come from a woman in her seventies with COVID-19, enrolled during active disease.

This rearrangement joins TRBV15 to TRBJ2-5, with a tentative D call TRBD2 (5 bases). V lost 3 bases and J 4 bases, leaving 9 bases between the germline ends. Per the germline V gene, CDR1 is LNHNV and CDR2 is YYDKDF (reference sequence). This CDR3 has 13 residues. This CDR3 is CATSRDRGETQYF. Here the CDR3 DNA reads TGTGCCACCAGCAGGGATCGGGGAGAGACCCAGTACTTC. The complete variable domain, with remaining parts taken from reference TRBV15 and TRBJ2-5, reads DAMVIQNPRYQVTQFGKPVTLSCSQTLNHNVMYWYQQKSSQAPKLLFHYYDKDFNNEADTPDNFQSRRPNTSFCFLDIRSPGLGDTAMYLCATSRDRGETQYFGPGTRLLVL.

The gene calls are TRBV11-3 and TRBJ1-1; TRBD1 matches at 12 bases. The junction had 8 bases not matched to a gene; V was cut back by 5 bases and J by 4 bases. The CDR3 is made up of 16 amino acids. Germline V gives CDR1 SGHNT, CDR2 YENEEA. CDR3 amino acids: CASSEPGQGARTEAFF. The CDR3 nucleotides are TGTGCCAGCAGCGAACCGGGACAGGGGGCGCGCACTGAAGCTTTCTTT. Complete variable domain (other parts from reference TRBV11-3 and TRBJ1-1): EAGVVQSPRYKIIEKKQPVAFWCNPISGHNTLYWYLQNLGQGPELLIRYENEEAVDDSQLPKDRFSAERLKGVDSTLKIQPAELGDSAVYLCASSEPGQGARTEAFFGQGTRLTVV.

The chain combines TRBV19 with TRBJ1-4; D gene ambiguous. This CDR3 comprises 14 residues. The germline V gene encodes CDR1 LNHDA and CDR2 SQIVND (reference sequence). V was pared by 0 bases and J by 4 bases, with 6 bases between. The CDR3 DNA follows: TGTGCCAGTAGTATAGATCTCGGTAATGAAAAACTGTTTTTT. Protein product: CASSIDLGNEKLFF.

This chain connects TRBV18 to TRBJ1-2; 8 nucleotides align to TRBD1. From germline, CDR1 is KGHSH and CDR2 LQKENI. CDR3 length: 16 residues. The V gene end was trimmed by 3 bases and the J gene end by 8 bases; junction bases not matched to a gene: 14. The DNA for the CDR3 is TGTGCCAGCTCACCCGGGACAGGACCAAACGAGGGGGGCTACACCTTC. This gives the protein CASSPGTGPNEGGYTF.